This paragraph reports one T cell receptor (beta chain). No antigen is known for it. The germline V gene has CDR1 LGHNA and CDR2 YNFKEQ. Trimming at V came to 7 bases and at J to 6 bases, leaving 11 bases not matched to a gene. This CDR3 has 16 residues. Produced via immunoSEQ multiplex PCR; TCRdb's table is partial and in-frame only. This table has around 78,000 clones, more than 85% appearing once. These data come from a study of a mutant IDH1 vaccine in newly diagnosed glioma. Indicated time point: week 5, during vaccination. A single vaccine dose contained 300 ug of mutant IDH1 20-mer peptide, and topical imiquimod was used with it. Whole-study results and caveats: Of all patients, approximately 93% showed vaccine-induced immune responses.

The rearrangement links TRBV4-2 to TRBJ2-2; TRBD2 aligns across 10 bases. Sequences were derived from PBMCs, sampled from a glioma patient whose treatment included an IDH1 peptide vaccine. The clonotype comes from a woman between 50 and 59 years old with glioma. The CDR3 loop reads CASKPQSGRAPGELFF. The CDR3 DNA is TGTGCCAGCAAGCCCCAGAGCGGGAGGGCCCCCGGGGAGCTGTTTTTT.